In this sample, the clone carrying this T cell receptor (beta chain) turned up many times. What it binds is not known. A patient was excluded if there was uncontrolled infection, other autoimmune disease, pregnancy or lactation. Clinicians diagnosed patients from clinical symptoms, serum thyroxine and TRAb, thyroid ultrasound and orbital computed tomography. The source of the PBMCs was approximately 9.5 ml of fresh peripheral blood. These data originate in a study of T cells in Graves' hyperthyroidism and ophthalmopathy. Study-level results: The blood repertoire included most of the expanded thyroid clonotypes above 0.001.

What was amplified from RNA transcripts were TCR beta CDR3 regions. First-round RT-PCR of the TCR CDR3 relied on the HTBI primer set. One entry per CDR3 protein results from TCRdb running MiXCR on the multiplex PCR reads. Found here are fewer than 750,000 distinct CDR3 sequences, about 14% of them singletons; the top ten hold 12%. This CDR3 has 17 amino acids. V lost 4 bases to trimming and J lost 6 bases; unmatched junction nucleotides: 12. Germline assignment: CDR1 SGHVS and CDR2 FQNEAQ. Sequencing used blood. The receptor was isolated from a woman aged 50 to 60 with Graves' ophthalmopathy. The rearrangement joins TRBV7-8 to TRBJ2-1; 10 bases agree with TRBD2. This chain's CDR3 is CASSSRGSGRTSNEQFF. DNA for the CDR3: TGTGCCAGCAGCTCTCGGGGTAGCGGGAGGACTTCCAATGAGCAGTTCTTC.